This is a list of T cell receptor beta chains from one sample in a study of cytomegalovirus exposure and HLA in healthy donors. Produced via immunoSEQ multiplex PCR; TCRdb's table is partial and in-frame only. The sample records 50,000 to 65,000 clones, approximately 86% being singletons. The sequenced material came from PBMCs. These receptors were taken from a woman aged 18-29 years in good health and CMV-seronegative. The CDR3 runs from the conserved cysteine through the conserved F or W. Each record gives: CDR3 length, V gene, D gene, clone size, J gene, CDR3 protein, CDR3 DNA. The D gene is left open where the match is weak. Clone size is stated in some rows and not others, as once, few, many or a class when expanded.

15,TRBV7-2,.,.,TRBJ1-6,CASSLAGTGSSPLHF,TGTGCCAGCAGCTTAGCCGGAACGGGATCTTCACCCCTCCACTTT
14,TRBV7-8,TRBD1,.,TRBJ1-1,CASRTTGPRTEAFF,TGTGCCAGCAGAACGACAGGGCCAAGAACTGAAGCTTTCTTT
16,TRBV7-9,TRBD1,few,TRBJ1-3,CASSFTPGQAGNTIYF,TGTGCCAGCAGCTTTACACCGGGACAGGCTGGAAACACCATATATTTT
14,TRBV27,TRBD1,.,TRBJ1-1,CASSPRTGGTRAFF,TGTGCCAGCAGTCCCCGAACAGGGGGTACGCGAGCTTTCTTT
15,TRBV7-9,TRBD1,.,TRBJ2-1,CASSRGTGLNNEQFF,TGTGCCAGCAGCCGAGGGACAGGGCTAAACAATGAGCAGTTCTTC
18,TRBV19,TRBD1,.,TRBJ1-5,CASSTRDRGRWGNQPQHF,TGTGCCAGTAGCACCCGGGACAGGGGGCGCTGGGGCAATCAGCCCCAGCATTTT
14,TRBV19,TRBD1,.,TRBJ2-7,CASSIKGTGYEQYF,TGTGCCAGTAGTATAAAAGGGACAGGGTACGAGCAGTACTTC
15,TRBV5-1,.,.,TRBJ1-4,CASSLLVGANGKLFF,TGCGCCAGCAGCTTGTTGGTAGGGGCTAATGGAAAACTGTTTTTT
16,TRBV28,.,few,TRBJ2-3,CASTSSGGRGTDTQYF,TGTGCCAGCACCTCCTCGGGGGGCCGAGGCACAGATACGCAGTATTTT
15,TRBV6-1,.,.,TRBJ1-5,CASSEVGGSNQPQHF,TGTGCCAGCAGTGAAGTAGGGGGAAGCAATCAGCCCCAGCATTTT
15,TRBV19,.,once,TRBJ1-2,CASSPRTGTLYGYTF,TGTGCCAGTAGTCCCCGAACCGGGACACTCTATGGCTACACCTTC
14,TRBV18,.,.,TRBJ1-1,CASSPPGGNTEAFF,TGTGCCAGCTCACCACCAGGGGGTAACACTGAAGCTTTCTTT